One sample yielded the 31 T cell receptor beta chains listed below, sequenced in a study of T-cell reconstitution after alpha-beta-depleted transplantation in children. Unique molecular identifiers tagged the TCRbeta library. TCRdb re-analysed the PCR reads in MiXCR, keeping a single row per CDR3 protein. Found here are 700,000 to 850,000 distinct CDR3 sequences, roughly 15% of them singletons; the top ten hold just under 5%. The sequencing used PBMCs, mostly from graft donor cells, collected 360 days after TCRalphabeta/CD19-depleted stem cell transplant. The receptors stem from a male patient younger than 18 who had a stem cell transplant for acute lymphoblastic leukemia, so the T cells may come from the graft donor.

This clonotype was counted only a few times. The chain combines TRBV12-3 or TRBV12-4 with TRBJ2-7; tentatively, D is TRBD1 (6 bases). V shed 2 bases and J shed 2 bases, with 16 bases lying between them. The CDR3 has 16 amino acids. Written as DNA, the CDR3 is TGTGCCAGCAGTTTAACACAGGGAAGTGGTCCCTACGAGCAGTACTTC. Residues: CASSLTQGSGPYEQYF.

This clonotype has just one count. The DNA of the CDR3 is TGTGCCAGCAGCTCTTTGGCAGGTCGCTTTGAAGCTTTCTTT. Its translation is CASSSLAGRFEAFF. This chain joins TRBV11-2 and TRBJ1-1, with D uncertain. The CDR3 totals 14 residues. V was pared by 4 bases and J by 7 bases, with 16 bases between. Germline lookup yields CDR1 SGHAT and CDR2 FQNNGV.

In its sample, this clonotype was seen once. Just one base apart from a much larger clone, this may be a read error. This CDR3 fails to terminate in the conserved phenylalanine or tryptophan, so it likely reflects a read error. This chain uses TRBV27 with TRBJ2-1, with 9 bases lining up with TRBD2. Trimming took 3 bases from V and 3 from J; bases not matched to a gene: 3. CDR3 length: 15 residues. In germline, CDR1 is MNHEY, CDR2 SMNVEV (reference sequence). CDR3 amino acids: CASSFLAGDYNEQFS. DNA of the CDR3: TGTGCCAGCAGTTTCTTAGCGGGAGACTACAATGAGCAGTTCTCC.

This clonotype was detected only a few times. The chain carries TRBV12-3 or TRBV12-4 and TRBJ2-7; 10 bases are a match to TRBD1. This CDR3 contains 14 residues. The V and J ends lost 5 bases and 5 bases, in that order; junction bases with no gene match: 6. CDR3 protein: CASSIRQGANEQYF. The CDR3 coding sequence is TGTGCCAGCAGTATAAGACAGGGGGCCAACGAGCAGTACTTC.

This clonotype turned up a few times. This chain connects TRBV5-1 to TRBJ1-2; D might be TRBD1 (5 bases). Germline CDR1 is SGHRS and CDR2 is YFSETQ. The CDR3 spans 13 residues. V lost 7 bases, J lost 2 bases, and 12 bases lay in between. CDR3 DNA: TGCGCCAGCCACCGGGGGGTCAACTATGGCTACACCTTC. This encodes CASHRGVNYGYTF. The variable domain in full, with the rest retrieved from reference TRBV5-1 and TRBJ1-2, is KAGVTQTPRYLIKTRGQQVTLSCSPISGHRSVSWYQQTPGQGLQFLFEYFSETQRNKGNFPGRFSGRQFSNSRSEMNVSTLELGDSALYLCASHRGVNYGYTFGSGTRLTVV.

This clonotype was recorded many times. The J gene is TRBJ2-5, the V gene TRBV5-1; TRBD2 agrees at 8 bases. CDR1 is SGHRS, CDR2 YFSETQ, per germline. The CDR3 has 12 residues. J gave up 4 bases and V 4 bases, and 0 bases lay outside the gene matches. Written as DNA, the CDR3 is TGCGCCAGCAGCCGGGAGGGAGAGACCCAGTACTTC. Residues: CASSREGETQYF.

The V gene is TRBV12-3 or TRBV12-4, the J gene TRBJ2-4, with 7 bases lining up with TRBD1. The CDR3 is 14 amino acids. With 3 bases clipped from V and 8 bases from J, the junction kept 7 bases outside the gene matches. Here the CDR3 reads CASSLPAGGDIQYF. Here the CDR3 DNA reads TGTGCCAGCAGTTTGCCGGCAGGGGGAGACATTCAGTACTTC.

This rearrangement joins TRBV24-1 to TRBJ2-1; 13 bases fit TRBD2. Germline values: CDR1 KGHDR, CDR2 SFDVKD. The V and J ends lost 9 bases and 9 bases, in that order; junction bases with no gene match: 4. The CDR3 loop spans 13 amino acids. The CDR3 protein is CATGLAGEPEQFF. The CDR3, as DNA: TGTGCCACCGGACTAGCGGGAGAGCCTGAGCAGTTCTTC.

V and J are TRBV12-3 or TRBV12-4 and TRBJ2-7; 7 positions agree with TRBD2. CDR3 length equals 15 residues. Unmatched junction bases numbered 12, after V lost 8 bases and J lost 2 bases. CDR3 nucleotide sequence: TGTGCCAGCGGCCAACTAGAAAGCGGGGCCTACGAGCAGTACTTC. It specifies CASGQLESGAYEQYF.

This clonotype showed up just once. At one of its ends the junction is not consistent with the germline gene, which may arise from a read error. J is TRBJ2-3 and V is TRBV5-1; 8 bases are a match to TRBD2. Germline loops: CDR1 SGHRS, CDR2 YFSETQ. There are 14 residues in the CDR3. Here the CDR3 reads CASSLGGRTDAQYF. In DNA, the CDR3 is TGCGCCAGCAGCTTGGGCGGGAGGACAGATGCGCAGTATTTT.

This chain links TRBV4-2 with TRBJ2-3; no reliable D call. This CDR3 region has 14 residues. Germline loops: CDR1 LGHNA, CDR2 YNFKEQ. V gave up 1 base and J gave up 1 base, with 6 bases separating them. In DNA form, the CDR3 reads TGTGCCAGCAGCCAAGTCCAGGGCACAGATACGCAGTATTTT. This sequence encodes CASSQVQGTDTQYF.

The genes are TRBV7-3 and TRBJ1-2; 9 bases are shared with TRBD1. The CDR3 loop spans 15 amino acids. Trimming at V came to 6 bases and at J to 3 bases, leaving 8 bases not matched to a gene. Germline V gene lookup returns CDR1 SGHTA and CDR2 FQGTGA. The CDR3 region is CASSSAGTGYYGYTF. Written as DNA, the CDR3 is TGTGCCAGCAGTTCCGCCGGGACAGGGTACTATGGCTACACCTTC.

This clonotype has a handful of counts. The J gene is TRBJ2-5, the V gene TRBV29-1, with a tentative D call TRBD1 (5 bases). CDR3 length: 16 residues. Between the trimmed V and J ends, which lost 4 bases and 2 bases, there was a span of 20 bases. The germline gives CDR1 SQVTM, CDR2 ANQGSEA. CDR3 region: CSVGGRSDSPQETQYF. CDR3 bases: TGCAGCGTTGGGGGCCGGTCCGACAGCCCTCAAGAGACCCAGTACTTC.

The rearrangement uses TRBV6-2 or TRBV6-3 and TRBJ2-3; D call uncertain. V lost 2 bases and J lost 0, with 9 bases in between. Germline V CDR1 and CDR2: MNHEY, SVGEGT. The CDR3 covers 15 residues. In DNA form, the CDR3 reads TGTGCCAGCAGTTACGGGGAAACTAGCACAGATACGCAGTATTTT. It translates to CASSYGETSTDTQYF.

This clonotype showed up many times. The chain couples TRBV25-1 to TRBJ2-5; D may be TRBD2 (5 bases). V shed 10 bases and J shed 1 base, with 10 bases lying between them. Germline-derived CDR1 and CDR2 are MGHDK and SYGVNS. The CDR3 extends over 12 amino acids. The CDR3 DNA reads as TGTGCCACCACGGGGATCCAAGAGACCCAGTACTTC. Amino acids: CATTGIQETQYF.

This chain joins TRBV5-1 and TRBJ2-3, with TRBD2 matching over 7 bases. V was clipped by 4 bases and J by 0 bases; unmatched bases: 8. CDR1 is SGHRS, CDR2 YFSETQ, per germline. There are 16 residues in the CDR3. The CDR3: CASSKVLAVSTDTQYF. The CDR3 nucleotides read TGCGCCAGCAGCAAAGTTCTAGCGGTGAGCACAGATACGCAGTATTTT.

The chain uses TRBV7-2 and TRBJ2-3; TRBD2 agrees at 9 bases. The ends lost 5 bases at V and 5 bases at J; junction bases unmatched: 8. This CDR3 has 15 amino acids. The germline V gene encodes CDR1 SGHTA and CDR2 FQGNSA. Here the CDR3 DNA reads TGTGCCAGCAGCCGAAGCGGGAGGACGGGAGATACGCAGTATTTT. Translation: CASSRSGRTGDTQYF.

This chain joins TRBV4-1 and TRBJ2-7; possibly TRBD1 for D (6 bases). Germline V gene data show CDR1 as MGHRA and CDR2 as YSYEKL. CDR3 length: 16 residues. V was cut by 1 base and J by 6 bases, with 19 bases left in between. Written as DNA, the CDR3 is TGCGCCAGCAGCCAAGTCCTCCGGGACACTGCTTTCGAGCAGTACTTC. Translation: CASSQVLRDTAFEQYF.

In its sample, this clonotype was seen a few times. V and J are TRBV4-1 and TRBJ1-6; 8 bases match TRBD1. There are 14 residues in the CDR3. Germline trimming cut 4 bases from V and 10 bases from J; bases unmatched to any gene: 6. Germline CDR1 is MGHRA and CDR2 is YSYEKL. This CDR3 is CASSLGQGGSPLHF. CDR3 sequence (DNA): TGCGCCAGCAGCCTAGGACAGGGCGGCTCACCCCTCCACTTT.

The chain combines TRBV3-1 with TRBJ2-5; weak D call: TRBD2 (6 bases). Germline V gene lookup returns CDR1 LGHDT and CDR2 YNNKEL (reference sequence). The CDR3 is 15 amino acids. Between the trimmed V and J ends, which lost 2 bases and 4 bases, there was a span of 14 bases. The CDR3 DNA reads TGTGCCAGCAGCCAATGGCGGGGACGGGGAGAGACCCAGTACTTC. As protein: CASSQWRGRGETQYF.

This clonotype turned up a few times. The chain recombines TRBV5-1 with TRBJ1-1; D is perhaps TRBD1 (5 bases). This CDR3 is 17 amino acids long. CDR1 is SGHRS and CDR2 is YFSETQ in the germline V gene. V was shortened by 2 bases and J by 3 bases, with 20 bases between the two germline ends. The CDR3 bases are TGCGCCAGCAGCTTCGGGTTCGGGGCAGCCGGAGACACTGAAGCTTTCTTT. Its protein is CASSFGFGAAGDTEAFF.

This clonotype appeared many times. An end of the junction differs from the germline gene, which may be a read error. This chain joins TRBV5-1 and TRBJ1-2; perhaps TRBD1 as D (5 bases). Germline V CDR1 and CDR2: SGHRS, YFSETQ. This CDR3 has 12 amino acids. CDR3 coding DNA: TGTGCCAGCAGTCCAGGGACCTATGGCTACACCTTC. Translated, it gives CASSPGTYGYTF.

The chain couples TRBV2 to TRBJ2-1; 8 nucleotides align to TRBD2. V trimming: 4 bases; J trimming: 14 bases; junction bases outside the gene matches: 4. The CDR3 covers 11 residues. CDR1 SNHLY and CDR2 FYNNEI come from the germline V gene. In DNA, the CDR3 is TGTGCCAGCAGTGCGGGACTAGTGGAGTTCTTC. Protein product: CASSAGLVEFF.

The chain joins TRBV2 to TRBJ2-2; D is perhaps TRBD1 (6 bases). The CDR3 length is 15 residues. V shed 5 bases and J shed 1 base, with 11 bases lying between them. CDR1 is SNHLY, CDR2 FYNNEI, per germline. Here the CDR3 reads CASSRQAMNTGELFF. CDR3 DNA sequence: TGTGCCAGCAGTCGACAGGCTATGAACACCGGGGAGCTGTTTTTT.

The chain joins TRBV5-1 to TRBJ1-5, with 7 nucleotides matching TRBD1. The V gene end was trimmed by 0 bases and the J gene end by 4 bases; junction bases not matched to a gene: 10. The CDR3 sequence is 17 residues long. CDR1 is SGHRS, CDR2 YFSETQ, per germline. The chain's CDR3 is CASSLGGGTDRNQPQHF. In nucleotides, the CDR3 is TGCGCCAGCAGCTTGGGGGGAGGGACAGACCGAAATCAGCCCCAGCATTTT. Full variable domain (remainder filled in from reference TRBV5-1 and TRBJ1-5): KAGVTQTPRYLIKTRGQQVTLSCSPISGHRSVSWYQQTPGQGLQFLFEYFSETQRNKGNFPGRFSGRQFSNSRSEMNVSTLELGDSALYLCASSLGGGTDRNQPQHFGDGTRLSIL.

This chain joins TRBV5-1 and TRBJ2-3; 7 bases line up with TRBD2. With 0 bases clipped from V and 1 base from J, the junction kept 5 bases outside the gene matches. CDR3 length: 16 residues. Germline V gene data show CDR1 as SGHRS and CDR2 as YFSETQ. The CDR3 DNA reads as TGCGCCAGCAGCTTGGCTTGGACTAGTGGCACAGATACGCAGTATTTT. Protein sequence: CASSLAWTSGTDTQYF.

This rearrangement joins TRBV6-1 to TRBJ2-7, with TRBD2 as a possible D gene (6 bases). V shed 4 bases and J shed 4 bases, with 11 bases lying between them. This CDR3 comprises 13 residues. CDR1 MNHNS and CDR2 SASEGT come from the germline V gene. The CDR3, as DNA: TGTGCCAGCAGTGCCCGGAGGGGATACGAGCAGTACTTC. As protein: CASSARRGYEQYF.

The chain combines TRBV20-1 with TRBJ2-6, with 10 bases that match TRBD1. The CDR3 has 19 residues. In germline, CDR1 is DFQATT, CDR2 SNEGSKA (reference sequence). The V and J ends lost 6 bases and 4 bases, in that order; junction bases with no gene match: 18. The CDR3 spells CSARKGIGTGVRGANVLTF. The CDR3 region has the DNA TGCAGTGCCCGGAAGGGTATAGGGACAGGGGTAAGAGGGGCCAACGTCCTGACTTTC.

This clonotype has a handful of counts. The J gene is TRBJ2-1, the V gene TRBV4-1; D may be TRBD1 or TRBD2 (6 bases each). Looked up from germline, CDR1 is MGHRA and CDR2 is YSYEKL. V was clipped by 3 bases and J by 6 bases, with 18 bases between them. There are 16 residues in the CDR3. The CDR3 spells CASSHDRRARGNEQFF. CDR3 in DNA: TGCGCCAGCAGCCATGACAGGAGGGCCAGGGGCAATGAGCAGTTCTTC.

This chain uses TRBV30 with TRBJ2-1; D is undetermined. Germline CDR1 is GTSNPN and CDR2 is SVGIG (reference sequence). V was cut by 4 bases and J by 4 bases, with 17 bases left in between. The CDR3 sequence is 15 residues long. The CDR3 sequence: CAWIEIAEPYNEQFF. The CDR3 nucleotides read TGTGCCTGGATAGAAATTGCGGAACCGTACAATGAGCAGTTCTTC.

The sample holds many counts of this clonotype. V and J are TRBV7-3 and TRBJ2-3; possible D gene TRBD1, 5 bases. Germline V gene lookup returns CDR1 SGHTA and CDR2 FQGTGA. This CDR3 is built from 16 residues. V lost 2 bases and J 4 bases, leaving 16 bases between the germline ends. Written as DNA, the CDR3 is TGTGCCAGCAGCTTAGCCTCAGGGTTAAGCGCAGATACGCAGTATTTT. This encodes CASSLASGLSADTQYF.